This entry lists 5 T cell receptor beta chains sequenced from one sample in a study of blood T cell repertoires in COVID-19 (dated by TCRdb to the early 2020s). The protocol used for the library was the immunoSEQ multiplex PCR assay. Drawn from immuneACCESS, this table holds only the in-frame rearrangements with V and J called that TCRdb kept. Clones are partly lost; checked studies trace under half to an unresolved V gene and leave the rest unexplained. Recorded for this sample are 150,000 to 200,000 clones; 65% to 90% of them occurred a single time. The ten largest clones capture 7% of the sample. Source material: peripheral blood. The receptors were sampled from a woman between 35 and 50 years old with COVID-19, enrolled during active disease.

This chain links TRBV5-1 with TRBJ2-7, with 10 positions matching TRBD1. From germline, CDR1 is SGHRS and CDR2 YFSETQ. V lost 8 bases and J lost 5; bases outside the gene matches: 10. This CDR3 has 14 residues. The CDR3 loop reads CASNPGQGYHEQYF. DNA of the CDR3: TGCGCCAGTAACCCGGGACAGGGGTACCACGAGCAGTACTTC.

The chain recombines TRBV3-1 (or the pseudogene TRBV3-2) with TRBJ2-3; D remains ambiguous. Germline-derived CDR1 and CDR2 are LGHDT and YNNKEL (reference sequence). The CDR3 extends over 16 amino acids. Trimming left V 2 bases short and J 2 bases short, with 14 bases between. The CDR3 sequence: CASSQPDSLDTDTQYF. The CDR3 nucleotides are TGTGCCAGCAGCCAACCAGACTCTCTTGACACAGATACGCAGTATTTT.

The chain is built from TRBV29-1 and TRBJ2-1; tentative D call: TRBD1 (6 bases). This CDR3 is 14 amino acids long. Germline V CDR1 and CDR2: SQVTM, ANQGSEA. With 5 bases removed from V and 8 bases from J, the gap between germline ends came to 19 bases. This CDR3 reads CSVIKGPSGDEQFF. The CDR3 DNA reads TGCAGCGTTATAAAGGGACCCTCAGGGGATGAGCAGTTCTTC.

The genes are TRBV29-1 and TRBJ2-1; 7 bases map to TRBD1. With 7 bases clipped from V and 1 base from J, the junction kept 4 bases outside the gene matches. CDR3 length equals 13 residues. Germline V CDR1 and CDR2: SQVTM, ANQGSEA. The CDR3 region is CSGGQISYNEQFF. The CDR3 bases are TGCAGCGGGGGACAGATATCCTACAATGAGCAGTTCTTC.

The chain is built from TRBV28 and TRBJ1-5; D is unclear. CDR3 size: 15 residues. Trimming stripped 4 bases from V and 4 bases from J, with 14 bases between. Germline V gives CDR1 MDHEN, CDR2 SYDVKM. Here the CDR3 reads CASSWAGRGNQPQHF. The DNA for the CDR3 is TGTGCCAGCAGTTGGGCAGGTCGGGGTAATCAGCCCCAGCATTTT.